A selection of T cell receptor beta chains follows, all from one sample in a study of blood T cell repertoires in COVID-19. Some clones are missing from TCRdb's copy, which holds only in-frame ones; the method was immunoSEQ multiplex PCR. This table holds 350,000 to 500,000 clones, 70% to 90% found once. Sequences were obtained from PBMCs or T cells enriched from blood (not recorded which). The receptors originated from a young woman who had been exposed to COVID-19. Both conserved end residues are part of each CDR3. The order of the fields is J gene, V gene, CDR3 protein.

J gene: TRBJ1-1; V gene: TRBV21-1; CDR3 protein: CAGEVTEAFF
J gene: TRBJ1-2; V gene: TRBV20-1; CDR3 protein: CSASKGVYGYTF
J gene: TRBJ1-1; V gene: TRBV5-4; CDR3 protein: CASSLARQNTEAFF
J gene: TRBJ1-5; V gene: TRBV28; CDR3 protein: CASSLLRSLNQPQHF
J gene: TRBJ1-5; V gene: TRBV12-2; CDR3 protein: CASRLAGGWYSNQPQHF
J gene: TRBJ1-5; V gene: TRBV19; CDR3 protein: CASMVGVGKISNQPQHF
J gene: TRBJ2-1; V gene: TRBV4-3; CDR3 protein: CASSPSGRLIGEQFF
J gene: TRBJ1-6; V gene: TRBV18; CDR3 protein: CASSPGQVNSPLHF
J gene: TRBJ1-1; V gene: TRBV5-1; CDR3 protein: CASSSGTGGSEAFF
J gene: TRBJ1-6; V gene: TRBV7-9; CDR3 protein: CASSSRTGDSPLHF
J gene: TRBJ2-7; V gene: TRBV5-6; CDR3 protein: CASSLAGTGYEQYF
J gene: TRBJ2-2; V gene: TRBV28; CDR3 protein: CASSPTGTGATGELFF
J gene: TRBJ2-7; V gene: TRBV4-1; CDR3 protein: CASSHPGNYEQYF